This TCR beta chain emerged from a study of CD8+CD57+ T cells in acquired aplastic anemia. Overall study context: Across the sorted CD4+ and CD8+ cells, DNA amounts averaged roughly 3.5 ug.

The study profiled TCR beta VDJ and CDR3 using genomic DNA as template. TCRdb analysed the reads with MiXCR anew, one entry per CDR3 protein. The sample records 100,000 to 150,000 distinct CDR3 sequences, about 40% being singletons. This clonotype was detected many times. As yet, its antigen is unknown. Patients sequenced had flow cytometry evidence of CD8+CD57+ cell expansion. Patients had undergone no therapy by the time their blood was sampled. Overall study results and limits: Sharing between patients and controls was observed for around 30 CD8+ CDR3 sequences.

CDR1 is SGHTA, CDR2 FQGNSA, per germline. V lost 4 bases, J lost 6 bases, and 4 bases stayed unmatched. The CDR3 extends over 15 amino acids. Source material: sorted CD4+, CD8+, or CD8+CD57+ T cells (not recorded which) from PBMCs. The V gene is TRBV7-2, the J gene TRBJ2-1; TRBD2 matches 12 bases. This clonotype was sampled from a human donor with aplastic anemia. CDR3 sequence (DNA): TGTGCCAGCAGCTCCAGACTAGCGGGGGCCAATGAGCAGTTCTTC. It codes for CASSSRLAGANEQFF.